These T cell receptor beta chains were read from a single sample in a study of long-term antiretroviral therapy in people with HIV. The repertoire was sequenced with immunoSEQ multiplex PCR; TCRdb's copy has only in-frame clones and lacks some. The table lists tens of thousands of clones, over 90% of them singletons. The specimen was unsorted PBMCs, collected 7.6 years after starting antiretroviral therapy. These TCRs come from a woman aged 40-49 years with HIV. Both conserved end residues are part of each CDR3. Each record gives: CDR3 protein, clone size, J gene, V gene. The size field is filled for only some rows; it gives once, few, many or a size class.

CDR3aa: CAISGLAGVNQETQYF
abundance: .
j_gene: TRBJ2-5
v_gene: TRBV10-3

CDR3aa: CAISESGQVGNTIYF
abundance: .
j_gene: TRBJ1-3
v_gene: TRBV10-3

CDR3aa: CSVPRGDEQFF
abundance: .
j_gene: TRBJ2-1
v_gene: TRBV29-1

CDR3aa: CASSPPQGQGAQTQYF
abundance: .
j_gene: TRBJ2-5
v_gene: TRBV18

CDR3aa: CASSSGSDQPQHF
abundance: .
j_gene: TRBJ1-5
v_gene: TRBV5-5

CDR3aa: CASSLPSYTGTDTQYF
abundance: .
j_gene: TRBJ2-3
v_gene: TRBV27

CDR3aa: CASSPSERGGTDTQYF
abundance: .
j_gene: TRBJ2-3
v_gene: TRBV19

CDR3aa: CASSPTGQGTEAFF
abundance: .
j_gene: TRBJ1-1
v_gene: TRBV4-3

CDR3aa: CASSRFSKGNYGYTF
abundance: .
j_gene: TRBJ1-2
v_gene: TRBV6-5

CDR3aa: CASSRNTRGETQYF
abundance: .
j_gene: TRBJ2-5
v_gene: TRBV5-4

CDR3aa: CASSLQKPQHF
abundance: .
j_gene: TRBJ1-5
v_gene: TRBV5-8

CDR3aa: CASSYGTGPHQPQHF
abundance: .
j_gene: TRBJ1-5
v_gene: TRBV6-5

CDR3aa: CAIGGPGHPNTEAFF
abundance: .
j_gene: TRBJ1-1
v_gene: TRBV6-1

CDR3aa: CASSQDQGETQYF
abundance: .
j_gene: TRBJ2-5
v_gene: TRBV19

CDR3aa: CASNPMGMNTEAFF
abundance: .
j_gene: TRBJ1-1
v_gene: TRBV6-1

CDR3aa: CASSVAPSPEQYF
abundance: .
j_gene: TRBJ2-7
v_gene: TRBV9

CDR3aa: CASSLAGRAGEKLFF
abundance: .
j_gene: TRBJ1-4
v_gene: TRBV5-8

CDR3aa: CASSQDRVKFQPQHF
abundance: few
j_gene: TRBJ1-5
v_gene: TRBV4-3

CDR3aa: CASSWDRQLSGANVLTF
abundance: .
j_gene: TRBJ2-6
v_gene: TRBV5-8

CDR3aa: CAWGVDRVTEAFF
abundance: .
j_gene: TRBJ1-1
v_gene: TRBV30

CDR3aa: CASSLEDGLPLHF
abundance: once
j_gene: TRBJ1-6
v_gene: TRBV5-5

CDR3aa: CASSLDYWQGGAGANVLTF
abundance: once
j_gene: TRBJ2-6
v_gene: TRBV7-2

CDR3aa: CASSLGGDRGPDTQYF
abundance: once
j_gene: TRBJ2-3
v_gene: TRBV7-9

CDR3aa: CASSLAGGLFYEQYF
abundance: .
j_gene: TRBJ2-7
v_gene: TRBV5-1

CDR3aa: CASSYSNSLNSPLHF
abundance: few
j_gene: TRBJ1-6
v_gene: TRBV6-5

CDR3aa: CASNGHYGYTF
abundance: .
j_gene: TRBJ1-2
v_gene: TRBV19

CDR3aa: CASSLGSLETQYF
abundance: .
j_gene: TRBJ2-5
v_gene: TRBV11-2

CDR3aa: CASSLSWISGANVLTF
abundance: .
j_gene: TRBJ2-6
v_gene: TRBV7-9

CDR3aa: CASSWEGGNQPQHF
abundance: .
j_gene: TRBJ1-5
v_gene: TRBV5-5

CDR3aa: CASSQDHGGLGNTEAFF
abundance: .
j_gene: TRBJ1-1
v_gene: TRBV4-3

CDR3aa: CASSLSTGSYNEQFF
abundance: once
j_gene: TRBJ2-1
v_gene: TRBV11-3

CDR3aa: CASSLERLDYGYTF
abundance: .
j_gene: TRBJ1-2
v_gene: TRBV5-6

CDR3aa: CASSWHRDGSYEQYF
abundance: .
j_gene: TRBJ2-7
v_gene: TRBV13

CDR3aa: CASSYGQANEKLFF
abundance: .
j_gene: TRBJ1-4
v_gene: TRBV27

CDR3aa: CASGGGTAESPLHF
abundance: .
j_gene: TRBJ1-6
v_gene: TRBV12-5

CDR3aa: CASSYSPGQGASPLHF
abundance: .
j_gene: TRBJ1-6
v_gene: TRBV6-5

CDR3aa: CASSGLGTEQFF
abundance: once
j_gene: TRBJ2-1
v_gene: TRBV5-1

CDR3aa: CASRIRGRDSNQPQHF
abundance: once
j_gene: TRBJ1-5
v_gene: TRBV19

CDR3aa: CASSFQGLAFF
abundance: .
j_gene: TRBJ1-1
v_gene: TRBV6-5

CDR3aa: CASSLMGDTEAFF
abundance: .
j_gene: TRBJ1-1
v_gene: TRBV9

CDR3aa: CASSNGKNQPQHF
abundance: .
j_gene: TRBJ1-5
v_gene: TRBV19

CDR3aa: CASSLTRDRLDTEAFF
abundance: .
j_gene: TRBJ1-1
v_gene: TRBV11-2

CDR3aa: CASSYPGQSYAEAFF
abundance: .
j_gene: TRBJ1-1
v_gene: TRBV6-5

CDR3aa: CASGQGGSNQPQHF
abundance: .
j_gene: TRBJ1-5
v_gene: TRBV2

CDR3aa: CASSPHLTGTVSYNSPLHF
abundance: .
j_gene: TRBJ1-6
v_gene: TRBV11-2

CDR3aa: CASTLVGTYEQYF
abundance: .
j_gene: TRBJ2-7
v_gene: TRBV6-5

CDR3aa: CASSVDRGSGNSPLHF
abundance: .
j_gene: TRBJ1-6
v_gene: TRBV19

CDR3aa: CAWKRQALEKLFF
abundance: .
j_gene: TRBJ1-4
v_gene: TRBV30

CDR3aa: CASTPNPTGSSYEQYF
abundance: .
j_gene: TRBJ2-7
v_gene: TRBV27

CDR3aa: CASTGSRSYIEQFF
abundance: .
j_gene: TRBJ2-1
v_gene: TRBV6-5

CDR3aa: CASSLPGATNEKLFF
abundance: .
j_gene: TRBJ1-4
v_gene: TRBV7-9

CDR3aa: CASTPEKTGELFF
abundance: .
j_gene: TRBJ2-2
v_gene: TRBV2

CDR3aa: CAITPGANEKLFF
abundance: .
j_gene: TRBJ1-4
v_gene: TRBV10-3

CDR3aa: CATSRDRGVRELFF
abundance: .
j_gene: TRBJ1-4
v_gene: TRBV15

CDR3aa: CASKGRQGMSRTDTQYF
abundance: .
j_gene: TRBJ2-3
v_gene: TRBV2